Listed below are T cell receptor beta chains from one sample, sequenced in a study of cytomegalovirus exposure and HLA in healthy donors. Assay used: immunoSEQ multiplex PCR; TCRdb lists only in-frame clones, some missing. The sample holds some 89,000 clones; 85% are singletons and the top ten take 6.5% to 8.5%. Sample: PBMCs. The receptors shown here come from a man aged 35 to 55 in good health and CMV-seropositive. CDR3s include the opening cysteine and the closing phenylalanine or tryptophan. The D gene is left open where the match is weak. Clone size is not always given. Where it is, it says once, few, many or a class for expanded clones.

V: TRBV9; size: -; J: TRBJ2-7; D: TRBD1; DNA: TGTGCCAGCAGCGTAGGGGGGGGGACAGGGCCCTACGAGCAGTACTTC; CDR3: CASSVGGGTGPYEQYF
V: TRBV18; size: -; J: TRBJ2-5; D: -; DNA: TGTGCCAGCTCACCAGGTACGACAGAAGAGACCCAGTACTTC; CDR3: CASSPGTTEETQYF
V: TRBV7-8; size: -; J: TRBJ2-2; D: -; DNA: TGTGCCAGCGGGGGGACTCCAAACACCGGGGAGCTGTTTTTT; CDR3: CASGGTPNTGELFF
V: TRBV19; size: once; J: TRBJ1-6; D: TRBD1; DNA: TGTGCCAGTAGTGCCACCGGGACAGGGAGATCCTATAATTCACCCCTCCACTTT; CDR3: CASSATGTGRSYNSPLHF
V: TRBV28; size: -; J: TRBJ1-4; D: TRBD1; DNA: TGTGCCAGCTTCACGCAGGGGGCGCGGGGTAATGAAAAACTGTTTTTT; CDR3: CASFTQGARGNEKLFF
V: TRBV4-2; size: -; J: TRBJ2-3; D: -; DNA: TGTGCCAGCAGCCAGGATGAGGGGGTACGGACAGATACGCAGTATTTT; CDR3: CASSQDEGVRTDTQYF
V: TRBV30; size: -; J: TRBJ1-2; D: -; DNA: TGTGCCTGGAGTGTGTCAAAAGGGGTTCGGTTGTTCGGCTACACCTTC; CDR3: CAWSVSKGVRLFGYTF
V: TRBV4-1; size: -; J: TRBJ2-1; D: -; DNA: TGCGCCAGCAGCCAAGAGCTTCCGGGAGTTTACAATGAGCAGTTCTTC; CDR3: CASSQELPGVYNEQFF
V: TRBV27; size: -; J: TRBJ1-1; D: TRBD1; DNA: TGTGCCAGCAGCCGGGACAGGGTAAGTCCTAGAGCTTTCTTT; CDR3: CASSRDRVSPRAFF
V: TRBV4-2; size: -; J: TRBJ2-3; D: -; DNA: TGTGCCAGCAGCCAAGTGAGTGGCGGGACCCAGAGTTCGGTGCGGTATTTT; CDR3: CASSQVSGGTQSSVRYF
V: TRBV2; size: few; J: TRBJ1-3; D: -; DNA: TGTGCCAGCGCTCTTCGGGGGTCTGGTGGAAACACCATATATTTT; CDR3: CASALRGSGGNTIYF
V: TRBV7-2; size: -; J: TRBJ2-2; D: -; DNA: TGTGCCAGCAGCCCCCGTAGGGGGAGAAACACCGGGGAGCTGTTTTTT; CDR3: CASSPRRGRNTGELFF
V: TRBV10-3; size: few; J: TRBJ1-5; D: -; DNA: TGTGCCATCAGTGAAGACAGTCCTTATCAGCCCCAGCATTTT; CDR3: CAISEDSPYQPQHF
V: TRBV14; size: few; J: TRBJ2-5; D: -; DNA: TGTGCCAGCAGCCACCTCGGACAGTCGTCTAAAGAGACCCAGTACTTC; CDR3: CASSHLGQSSKETQYF
V: TRBV6-5; size: once; J: TRBJ2-6; D: TRBD1; DNA: TGTGCCAGCAGTTCCACAGGGGCTGGGGCCAACGTCCTGACTTTC; CDR3: CASSSTGAGANVLTF
V: TRBV15; size: -; J: TRBJ2-1; D: -; DNA: TGTGCCACCAGCAGAGAAATAGATGAGCAGTTCTTC; CDR3: CATSREIDEQFF
V: TRBV5-1; size: -; J: TRBJ2-7; D: -; DNA: TGCGCCAGCTGCGACACACTGGGGGGCTACGAGCAGTACTTC; CDR3: CASCDTLGGYEQYF
V: TRBV18; size: -; J: TRBJ1-1; D: -; DNA: TGTGCCAGCTCACCTACCGGACAGAAGAACACTGAAGCTTTCTTT; CDR3: CASSPTGQKNTEAFF
V: TRBV7-9; size: -; J: TRBJ1-6; D: TRBD1; DNA: TGTTCCAGCAGCTTCGATCCGGGACAGGGCTTATCACCCCTCCACTTT; CDR3: CSSSFDPGQGLSPLHF
V: TRBV6-4; size: -; J: TRBJ2-1; D: TRBD2; DNA: TGTGCCAGCATCAACGAGACTAGCGGGGGGAAGAGGAATGAGCAGTTCTTC; CDR3: CASINETSGGKRNEQFF
V: TRBV2; size: -; J: TRBJ2-1; D: TRBD2; DNA: TGTGCCAGCAGGCTAGGTCTAGCGGGGGACAATGAGCAGTTCTTC; CDR3: CASRLGLAGDNEQFF
V: TRBV5-6; size: few; J: TRBJ1-2; D: -; DNA: TGTGCCAGCAGCTTGGGAGCGGGCTATGGCTACACCTTC; CDR3: CASSLGAGYGYTF
V: TRBV19; size: -; J: TRBJ1-5; D: -; DNA: TGTGCCAGTAGTATCCCCTCCGGGGAGCCCCAGCATTTT; CDR3: CASSIPSGEPQHF
V: TRBV11-3; size: -; J: TRBJ2-1; D: TRBD2; DNA: TGTGCCAGCAGCCCTTCCGGGACTAGTAGGCAGGGTGAGCAGTTCTTC; CDR3: CASSPSGTSRQGEQFF
V: TRBV5-1; size: few; J: TRBJ2-6; D: -; DNA: TGCGCCAGCAGCTTGGGGCAGGGCGGTACTGGGGCCAACGTCCTGACTTTC; CDR3: CASSLGQGGTGANVLTF
V: TRBV6-5; size: few; J: TRBJ1-2; D: -; DNA: TGTGCCAGCAGTTTGTGGGGGCATGGCTACACCTTC; CDR3: CASSLWGHGYTF
V: TRBV27; size: -; J: TRBJ1-2; D: -; DNA: TGTGCCAGCAGATCCGCAGGGGCGGAGGGCTACACCTTC; CDR3: CASRSAGAEGYTF
V: TRBV28; size: -; J: TRBJ1-1; D: -; DNA: TGTGCCACCACAATCCAACAGCTGAACACTGAAGCTTTCTTT; CDR3: CATTIQQLNTEAFF
V: TRBV5-4; size: once; J: TRBJ2-3; D: -; DNA: TGTGCCAGCAGCTTGCCCCTGGCAGGGGGACTAGGGGATACGCAGTATTTT; CDR3: CASSLPLAGGLGDTQYF
V: TRBV21-1; size: -; J: TRBJ1-3; D: -; DNA: TGTGCCAGCACCTATGGACATAGGAAAGGAAACACCATATATTTT; CDR3: CASTYGHRKGNTIYF
V: TRBV6-1; size: -; J: TRBJ2-5; D: TRBD2; DNA: TGTGCCAGCAGCGCGACTAGCGTGTTAGTAGAGACCCAGTACTTC; CDR3: CASSATSVLVETQYF
V: TRBV5-1; size: -; J: TRBJ1-2; D: TRBD1; DNA: TGCGCCAGCAGCCCCGGGACAGCCGATGGCTACACCTTC; CDR3: CASSPGTADGYTF